The 8 T cell receptor beta chains presented below share a single source sample, sequenced in a study of blood T cell repertoires in COVID-19. Some clones are missing from TCRdb's copy, which holds only in-frame ones; the method was immunoSEQ multiplex PCR. Of around 150,000 clones in the sample, about 88% were seen once. The sequencing sample was made of peripheral blood. The receptor source for this set is a man in his fifties with active or convalescent COVID-19.

The chain carries TRBV28 and TRBJ2-7; D is unresolved. Trimming removed 6 bases at V and 0 bases at J, with 12 bases between. Germline V gene data show CDR1 as MDHEN and CDR2 as SYDVKM. This CDR3 contains 14 residues. The CDR3, as DNA: TGTGCCAGCAGCCCAGGTCCCAGCTCCTACGAGCAGTACTTC. As protein: CASSPGPSSYEQYF.

V and J are TRBV18 and TRBJ2-3; D ambiguous. The V gene lost 0 bases and the J gene lost 3 bases, with 4 bases spanning the gap. This CDR3 is 13 amino acids long. The germline V gene encodes CDR1 KGHSH and CDR2 LQKENI. The CDR3: CASSPPGTDTQYF. DNA for the CDR3: TGTGCCAGCTCACCACCCGGTACAGATACGCAGTATTTT.

The chain uses TRBV28 and TRBJ1-6, with 7 bases identical to TRBD1. The trim removed 2 bases at V and 6 bases at J, leaving 4 bases unmatched. This CDR3 has 15 amino acids. The germline gives CDR1 MDHEN, CDR2 SYDVKM. The CDR3 here is CASSLRGQINSPLHF. The CDR3, as DNA: TGTGCCAGCAGTTTAAGGGGGCAGATTAATTCACCCCTCCACTTT.

Of note for this clone: A much larger clone lies one base from this, so it may be a read error. Distinct nucleotide sequences in the sample also encode this CDR3. This sequence joins TRBV5-1 and TRBJ1-2; D unclear. Germline assignment: CDR1 SGHRS and CDR2 YFSETQ. The CDR3 has 13 amino acids. Trimming took off 1 base at V and 8 bases at J, with 12 bases between the two ends. The DNA for the CDR3 is TGCGCCAGCAGCTTGTCCGGGGTGGGGGGCTACACCTTC. The encoded protein is CASSLSGVGGYTF.

This clone was found a few times. The chain carries TRBV6-5 and TRBJ1-2, with a tentative D call TRBD1 (6 bases). The CDR3 extends over 14 amino acids. V was cut by 2 bases and J by 3 bases, with 10 bases left in between. From germline, CDR1 is MNHEY and CDR2 SVGAGI. In DNA, the CDR3 is TGTGCCAGCAGTTACGGGCAGGGGCACTATGGCTACACCTTC. It specifies CASSYGQGHYGYTF.

The V call is TRBV2, the J call TRBJ2-7, with 11 bases fitting TRBD1. The CDR3 is made up of 15 amino acids. V lost 6 bases, J lost 6 bases, and 10 bases stayed unmatched. Looked up from germline, CDR1 is SNHLY and CDR2 is FYNNEI. As DNA, the CDR3 is TGTGCCAGCAGGTTAACCGGGACAGGGGGTAGCGAGCAGTACTTC. This codes for CASRLTGTGGSEQYF. Based on the CDR3 plus reference TRBV2 and TRBJ2-7, the full variable domain is EPEVTQTPSHQVTQMGQEVILRCVPISNHLYFYWYRQILGQKVEFLVSFYNNEISEKSEIFDDQFSVERPDGSNFTLKIRSTKLEDSAMYFCASRLTGTGGSEQYFGPGTRLTVT.

The chain joins TRBV9 to TRBJ2-1; the match to TRBD2 covers 14 bases. CDR1 is SGDLS and CDR2 is YYNGEE in the germline V gene. The CDR3 totals 16 residues. The trim removed 4 bases at V and 9 bases at J, leaving 9 bases unmatched. The CDR3 protein is CASSPTGLAGVIEQFF. The CDR3 DNA follows: TGTGCCAGCAGCCCCACGGGACTAGCGGGAGTTATTGAGCAGTTCTTC. The complete variable domain, with remaining parts taken from reference TRBV9 and TRBJ2-1, reads DSGVTQTPKHLITATGQRVTLRCSPRSGDLSVYWYQQSLDQGLQFLIQYYNGEERAKGNILERFSAQQFPDLHSELNLSSLELGDSALYFCASSPTGLAGVIEQFFGPGTRLTVL.

The chain is built from TRBV9 and TRBJ2-7; no clear D. The V end lost 4 bases, the J end lost 0 bases, and 14 bases lay between the germline ends. The CDR3 length is 15 residues. Germline V lookup: CDR1 SGDLS, CDR2 YYNGEE. DNA for the CDR3: TGTGCCAGCAGCCCTTGGGCCAGTGTCTCCTACGAGCAGTACTTC. Translating gives CASSPWASVSYEQYF.